Below, 3 T cell receptor beta chains from the same sample are listed, as sequenced in a study of cytomegalovirus exposure and HLA in healthy donors. Here immunoSEQ multiplex PCR was the method, and the copy in TCRdb shows in-frame clones only, minus some. The table has 200,000 to 250,000 clones, roughly 83% seen once. The sequenced sample was PBMCs. The receptors were sampled from a woman aged 18-30 years in good health and CMV-seronegative.

A single count supports this clone. The chain uses TRBV9 and TRBJ2-2, with D possibly being TRBD1 or TRBD2 (5 bases each). The V end lost 4 bases, the J end lost 3 bases, and 7 bases lay between the germline ends. CDR1 is SGDLS and CDR2 is YYNGEE in the germline V gene. The CDR3 totals 13 residues. The CDR3 region is CASSRDDTGELFF. The DNA of the CDR3 is TGTGCCAGCAGCAGGGACGACACCGGGGAGCTGTTTTTT.

The chain uses TRBV27 and TRBJ2-1; 7 bases are a match to TRBD1. V shed 5 bases and J 5 bases; nucleotides not matched to a gene: 9. Germline CDR1 reads MNHEY; CDR2 reads SMNVEV (reference sequence). The CDR3 is made up of 15 amino acids. CDR3 DNA sequence: TGTGCCAGCAGTCCCCGGGACAGCCCTAACAATGAGCAGTTCTTC. Residues: CASSPRDSPNNEQFF.

The V and J genes are TRBV30 and TRBJ2-1; 9 bases are shared with TRBD1. Germline CDR1 is GTSNPN and CDR2 is SVGIG (reference sequence). Losses at the gene ends were 1 base for V and 5 bases for J; bases not matched to a gene: 9. This CDR3 is 16 amino acids long. The CDR3 nucleotides are TGTGCCTGGAGTGAATTACGGGACAGGGAAAACAATGAGCAGTTCTTC. It is translated as CAWSELRDRENNEQFF.